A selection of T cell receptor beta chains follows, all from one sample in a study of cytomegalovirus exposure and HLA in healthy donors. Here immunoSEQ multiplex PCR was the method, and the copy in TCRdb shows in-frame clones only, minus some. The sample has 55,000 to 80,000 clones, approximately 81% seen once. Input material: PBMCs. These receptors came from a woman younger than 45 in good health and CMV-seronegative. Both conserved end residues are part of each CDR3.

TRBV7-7 CASSLASGDYEQYF
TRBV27 CASSLEPNTEAFF
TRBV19 CASSPSRTDTQYF
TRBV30 CAWSPGVGGQETQYF
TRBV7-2 CASSLLSDAGSGEKLFF
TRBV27 CASSPHGTRTEAFF
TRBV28 CASSLPPRQGNQPQHF
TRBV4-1 CASSHNSPGGYTF
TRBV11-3 CASSLVRQGAFRQPQHF
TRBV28 CASSLPASGYYEQYF
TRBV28 CASSLRTANTGELFF
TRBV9 CASSATGTNTEAFF
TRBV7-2 CASSLGGGNTGELFF
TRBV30 CAWSAEYSPLHF